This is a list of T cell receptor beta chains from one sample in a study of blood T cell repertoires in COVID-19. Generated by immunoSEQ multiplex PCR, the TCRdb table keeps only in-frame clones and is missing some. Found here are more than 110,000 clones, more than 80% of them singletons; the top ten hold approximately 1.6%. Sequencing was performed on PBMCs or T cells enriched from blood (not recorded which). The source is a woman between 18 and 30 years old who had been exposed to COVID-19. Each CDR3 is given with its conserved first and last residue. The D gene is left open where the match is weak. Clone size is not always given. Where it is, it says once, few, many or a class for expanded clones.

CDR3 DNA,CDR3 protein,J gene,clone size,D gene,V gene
TGCGCCAGCAGTAACAGGGCCGCTAACTATGGCTACACCTTC,CASSNRAANYGYTF,TRBJ1-2,few,NA,TRBV5-1
TGTGCCACCACCGGGACTAGCGCTACAGATGAGCAGTTCTTC,CATTGTSATDEQFF,TRBJ2-1,NA,TRBD2,TRBV24-1
TGTGCCAGCAGCTTAGCGGGCTACAATGAGCAGTTCTTC,CASSLAGYNEQFF,TRBJ2-1,NA,NA,TRBV11-2
TGTGCCAGCAGCCAAGGCACTCAGGGGGCTTTCACTGAAGCTTTCTTT,CASSQGTQGAFTEAFF,TRBJ1-1,NA,TRBD1,TRBV4-2
TGCGCCAGCAGCCAGGGACAGGGGGCAGTGGACATTCAGTACTTC,CASSQGQGAVDIQYF,TRBJ2-4,NA,TRBD1,TRBV4-1
TGTGCCACCAAAGAGGGACAGGGAGCTTACTACGAGCAGTACTTC,CATKEGQGAYYEQYF,TRBJ2-7,NA,TRBD1,TRBV10-3
TGTGCCAGCAGTGAATCCCCGACAGTCGATTCAACTAATGAAAAACTGTTTTTT,CASSESPTVDSTNEKLFF,TRBJ1-4,NA,NA,TRBV25-1
TGTGCCAGCAGCTTAGATCTAGCGGGAGGACACGAGCAGTACTTC,CASSLDLAGGHEQYF,TRBJ2-7,NA,TRBD2,TRBV11-2
TGTGCCACCAGCAGTGGACAGGGGGCGTTTGGGTACTATGGCTACACCTTC,CATSSGQGAFGYYGYTF,TRBJ1-2,NA,TRBD1,TRBV15
TGTGCCAGAAGCATCCCAGGTGGCAGGACCTACAATGAGCAGTTCTTC,CARSIPGGRTYNEQFF,TRBJ2-1,few,NA,TRBV5-3